The rows below give T cell receptor beta chains drawn from one sample of a study of cytomegalovirus exposure and HLA in healthy donors. Some clones are missing from TCRdb's copy, which holds only in-frame ones; the method was immunoSEQ multiplex PCR. Counted here are under 150,000 clones, 65% to 90% occurring once; the ten biggest clones make up 2% to 3%. The material sequenced was PBMCs. The receptors come from a man aged 45-65 years in good health and CMV-seronegative. The CDR3 runs from the conserved cysteine through the conserved F or W. D genes are given only for firm matches. Clone size appears in some rows only: once, few, many, or a class for an expanded clone.

D: NA; J: TRBJ1-1; size: NA; V: TRBV30; CDR3: CAWMPVEAFF
D: NA; J: TRBJ2-6; size: NA; V: TRBV5-6; CDR3: CASSLETAFSGANVLTF
D: TRBD1; J: TRBJ2-7; size: NA; V: TRBV11-2; CDR3: CASSSITGDSAYEQYF
D: TRBD1; J: TRBJ1-1; size: NA; V: TRBV9; CDR3: CASSWDRNTEAFF
D: TRBD2; J: TRBJ2-1; size: NA; V: TRBV2; CDR3: CASNPGLESEQFF
D: TRBD1; J: TRBJ2-7; size: NA; V: TRBV7-8; CDR3: CASSLARTGGAYEQYF
D: NA; J: TRBJ2-7; size: NA; V: TRBV7-2; CDR3: CASSLRLSPSYEQYF
D: NA; J: TRBJ1-1; size: NA; V: TRBV9; CDR3: CASSPARARTGSEAFF
D: NA; J: TRBJ1-4; size: NA; V: TRBV10-1; CDR3: CASSGREDEKLFF
D: NA; J: TRBJ2-7; size: NA; V: TRBV5-1; CDR3: CASSLDPFEQYF
D: NA; J: TRBJ1-1; size: NA; V: TRBV19; CDR3: CASSSAAGVTEAFF
D: TRBD1; J: TRBJ1-1; size: NA; V: TRBV19; CDR3: CASSIGTDEAFF
D: TRBD1; J: NA; size: NA; V: TRBV4-1; CDR3: CASSSRTRDRVDEQYF
D: TRBD1; J: TRBJ2-1; size: NA; V: TRBV9; CDR3: CASTGTGGAYNEQFF
D: TRBD1; J: TRBJ2-5; size: NA; V: TRBV29-1; CDR3: CSVDELGGQVEETQYF
D: NA; J: TRBJ2-5; size: NA; V: TRBV9; CDR3: CASSVGVRDTGRETQYF
D: NA; J: TRBJ2-7; size: NA; V: TRBV18; CDR3: CASSPQGGIEEQYF
D: TRBD2; J: TRBJ2-2; size: NA; V: TRBV5-1; CDR3: CASSPDLRGGTGELFF
D: TRBD2; J: TRBJ2-2; size: NA; V: TRBV5-1; CDR3: CASSSAGGYTGELFF
D: NA; J: TRBJ1-2; size: NA; V: TRBV19; CDR3: CASSAYSLYGYTF
D: TRBD2; J: TRBJ2-1; size: NA; V: TRBV10-1; CDR3: CASSLAGEDEQFF
D: TRBD2; J: TRBJ2-5; size: NA; V: TRBV5-1; CDR3: CASSPGLAGGPETQYF
D: NA; J: TRBJ2-1; size: NA; V: TRBV18; CDR3: CASSPTARQGGVPVEQFF
D: NA; J: TRBJ2-7; size: once; V: TRBV7-8; CDR3: CASSPMDITYEQYF
D: TRBD1; J: TRBJ2-2; size: NA; V: TRBV5-1; CDR3: CASSWGQGSVWTGELFF
D: NA; J: TRBJ2-3; size: NA; V: TRBV7-9; CDR3: CASSDGQPYTDTQYF
D: NA; J: TRBJ1-5; size: NA; V: TRBV18; CDR3: CASSPGQNQPQHF
D: NA; J: TRBJ1-2; size: once; V: TRBV4-3; CDR3: CASSQEAFYGYTF
D: NA; J: TRBJ1-1; size: NA; V: TRBV19; CDR3: CASSTNREVNTEAFF
D: NA; J: TRBJ1-6; size: NA; V: TRBV18; CDR3: CASSTEAYNSPLHF
D: NA; J: TRBJ2-7; size: once; V: TRBV5-5; CDR3: CASSFGGRGVSEQYF